Shown below are 29 T cell receptor beta chains from a single sample sequenced in a study of radiotherapy plus CTLA-4 blockade in lung cancer. The assay was immunoSEQ multiplex PCR, and TCRdb's table has in-frame clones only and misses some. The table records 80,000 to 95,000 clones, under 85% of them present only once. The sample consisted of peripheral blood, taken from a patient treated with radiotherapy plus ipilimumab. The source is a human donor with non-small cell lung cancer who had stable disease on radiotherapy plus ipilimumab.

The V gene is TRBV28, the J gene TRBJ1-2, with TRBD1 identical over 8 bases. Germline V gene sequence: CDR1 MDHEN, CDR2 SYDVKM. The CDR3 is made up of 15 amino acids. J lost 5 bases, V lost 4 bases, and 9 bases had no gene match. This CDR3 reads CASSSRQGRGYGYTF. The CDR3 region has the DNA TGTGCCAGCAGTTCCCGACAGGGGAGGGGTTATGGCTACACCTTC.

Here the CDR3 DNA reads TGTGCCAGCAGTTTATGGGCGGGGAACCAAGAGACCCAGTACTTC. Protein: CASSLWAGNQETQYF. This chain uses TRBV28 with TRBJ2-5; D possibly corresponds to TRBD2 (6 bases). Deletions cut 0 bases from V and 0 bases from J, with 8 bases between. In germline, CDR1 is MDHEN, CDR2 SYDVKM. This CDR3 spans 15 amino acids.

V usage is TRBV6-5 and J usage is TRBJ2-7; D gene uncertain. V lost 6 bases to trimming and J lost 3 bases, with 9 bases between them. The CDR3 runs to 12 residues. Germline-derived CDR1 and CDR2 are MNHEY and SVGAGI. CDR3 protein: CASRAGIYEQYF. The CDR3 DNA is TGTGCCAGCAGGGCAGGAATCTACGAGCAGTACTTC.

The chain couples TRBV5-4 to TRBJ2-1; D perhaps matches TRBD2 (6 bases). Germline V gives CDR1 SGHNT, CDR2 YYREEE (reference sequence). The CDR3 has 15 residues. V lost 1 base and J lost 5, with 13 bases in between. Here the CDR3 DNA reads TGTGCCAGCAGCTTGAGCACTAGCTTTAACAATGAGCAGTTCTTC. This sequence encodes CASSLSTSFNNEQFF.

The chain joins TRBV30 to TRBJ2-3; tentative D call: TRBD1 (5 bases). V was cut by 0 bases and J by 5 bases, with 15 bases left in between. This CDR3 spans 15 amino acids. Germline V gene lookup returns CDR1 GTSNPN and CDR2 SVGIG (reference sequence). CDR3 sequence (DNA): TGTGCCTGGAGTGTCAAGCAGGGATCGGTAGATACGCAGTATTTT. This gives the protein CAWSVKQGSVDTQYF.

The J gene is TRBJ2-7, the V gene TRBV7-8; D remains unclear. V was cut by 3 bases and J by 1 base, with 10 bases left in between. Germline V gene lookup returns CDR1 SGHVS and CDR2 FQNEAQ. The CDR3 contains 14 residues. The chain's CDR3 is CASSFSGSSYEQYF. Written as DNA, the CDR3 is TGTGCCAGCAGCTTTTCAGGCAGTTCCTACGAGCAGTACTTC.

The chain combines TRBV13 with TRBJ2-7; 8 bases agree with TRBD1. J gave up 5 bases and V 5 bases, and 11 bases lay outside the gene matches. The CDR3 extends over 15 amino acids. CDR1 and CDR2 (germline): PRHDT, FYEKMQ (reference sequence). The CDR3 spells CASSTRTGSLDEQYF. CDR3 coding DNA: TGTGCCAGCAGCACCCGGACAGGGTCGCTAGACGAGCAGTACTTC.

The J gene is TRBJ2-7, the V gene TRBV5-4; D is perhaps TRBD1 (5 bases). V lost 0 bases, J lost 2 bases, and 6 bases lay in between. CDR1 is SGHNT, CDR2 YYREEE, per germline (reference sequence). This CDR3 is built from 13 residues. CDR3 bases: TGTGCCAGCAGCTTGGCAGGGACCTACGAGCAGTACTTC. Translating it yields CASSLAGTYEQYF. The variable domain in full, completed from reference TRBV5-4 and TRBJ2-7, reads ETGVTQSPTHLIKTRGQQVTLRCSSQSGHNTVSWYQQALGQGPQFIFQYYREEENGRGNFPPRFSGLQFPNYSSELNVNALELDDSALYLCASSLAGTYEQYFGPGTRLTVT.

The chain uses TRBV19 and TRBJ1-2; maybe TRBD1 (6 bases). V lost 8 bases, J lost 1 base, and 11 bases lay in between. The V gene's germline CDR1 is LNHDA and CDR2 SQIVND (reference sequence). The CDR3 has 13 residues. The CDR3 loop is CASSLGGNYGYTF. The CDR3 bases are TGTGCCAGTTCCCTAGGGGGTAACTATGGCTACACCTTC.

The rearrangement uses TRBV6-5 and TRBJ2-1; 9 bases map to TRBD2. The germline CDR1 and CDR2 sequences are MNHEY and SVGAGI. The CDR3 spans 16 residues. With 0 bases clipped from V and 4 bases from J, the junction kept 4 bases outside the gene matches. CDR3 region: CASSYSQRGAYNEQFF. The CDR3 DNA follows: TGTGCCAGCAGTTACTCGCAGCGGGGGGCGTACAATGAGCAGTTCTTC.

The chain links TRBV10-2 to TRBJ2-5; 11 positions match TRBD2. Germline loops: CDR1 WSHSY, CDR2 SAAADI. The V and J ends lost 4 bases and 0 bases, in that order; junction bases with no gene match: 4. The CDR3 sequence is 16 residues long. CDR3 DNA sequence: TGCGCCAGCAGTGGGACTAGCGGGCAGTACCAAGAGACCCAGTACTTC. It specifies CASSGTSGQYQETQYF.

The genes are TRBV14 and TRBJ2-3; TRBD1 is a possible D gene (6 bases). This CDR3 has 16 amino acids. Trimming removed 2 bases from V and 3 bases from J, with 15 bases in between. Germline assignment: CDR1 SGHDN and CDR2 FVKESK. This CDR3 is CASSQPDSPITDTQYF. The CDR3 DNA sequence: TGTGCCAGCAGCCAACCGGACAGCCCGATTACAGATACGCAGTATTTT.

The chain links TRBV6-5 to TRBJ1-5; 7 nucleotides match TRBD1. This CDR3 comprises 15 residues. V trimming: 5 bases; J trimming: 3 bases; junction bases outside the gene matches: 7. Germline V CDR1 and CDR2: MNHEY, SVGAGI. The CDR3 reads CASSPYGTDNQPQHF. The CDR3, as DNA: TGTGCCAGCAGTCCTTATGGGACAGACAATCAGCCCCAGCATTTT.

With respect to this clone: Within the sample, other DNA sequences also encode this same CDR3. The chain recombines TRBV29-1 with TRBJ2-3, with TRBD1 identical over 8 bases. The CDR3 has 13 amino acids. Trimming at V came to 4 bases and at J to 4 bases, leaving 4 bases not matched to a gene. Germline CDR1 reads SQVTM; CDR2 reads ANQGSEA. Written as DNA, the CDR3 is TGCAGCGTTGGCGACAGGGGCGCAGATACGCAGTATTTT. Translation gives CSVGDRGADTQYF.

V usage is TRBV16 and J usage is TRBJ1-6; D not certain. V was trimmed by 0 bases and J by 6 bases, leaving 6 bases between them. CDR1 KGHSY and CDR2 FQNENV come from the germline V gene. This CDR3 spans 14 amino acids. The CDR3: CASSQSIVNSPLHF. For the CDR3, the DNA is TGTGCCAGCAGCCAATCGATTGTTAATTCACCCCTCCACTTT.

This chain joins TRBV28 and TRBJ1-6; D unclear. Germline assignment: CDR1 MDHEN and CDR2 SYDVKM. The CDR3 length is 15 residues. Deletions cut 8 bases from V and 0 bases from J, with 11 bases between. CDR3 residues: CASFHTSSYNSPLHF. The CDR3 DNA follows: TGTGCCAGCTTTCACACGAGCTCCTATAATTCACCCCTCCACTTT.

The genes are TRBV11-2 and TRBJ2-7; D uncertain. V was pared by 5 bases and J by 3 bases, with 8 bases between. Germline CDR1 is SGHAT and CDR2 is FQNNGV. This CDR3 comprises 12 residues. This CDR3 reads CASSQRHYEQYF. For the CDR3, the DNA is TGTGCCAGCAGCCAACGACACTACGAGCAGTACTTC.

CDR3 residues: CASREQGDQPQHF. As DNA, the CDR3 is TGTGCCAGTAGGGAACAGGGCGATCAGCCCCAGCATTTT. This chain joins TRBV19 and TRBJ1-5; a possible D gene is TRBD1 (6 bases). Germline V gene data show CDR1 as LNHDA and CDR2 as SQIVND (reference sequence). V lost 6 bases, J lost 5 bases, and 11 bases lay in between. The CDR3 is 13 amino acids.

This chain joins TRBV6-5 and TRBJ2-1, with 10 bases fitting TRBD2. V trimming: 1 base; J trimming: 8 bases; junction bases outside the gene matches: 8. The CDR3 has 16 residues. The germline CDR1 and CDR2 sequences are MNHEY and SVGAGI. The CDR3 sequence: CASSYLTSGYPDEQFF. The CDR3 DNA reads TGTGCCAGCAGTTACTTGACTAGCGGGTATCCCGATGAGCAGTTCTTC.

The CDR3 bases are TGTGCCAGCAGCGTACAGACTAGTCCGGGGCTCGGGGAGCTGTTTTTT. This codes for CASSVQTSPGLGELFF. V is TRBV9 and J is TRBJ2-2; D is perhaps TRBD2 (6 bases). CDR1 is SGDLS and CDR2 is YYNGEE in the germline V gene. This CDR3 has 16 amino acids. With 1 base removed from V and 7 bases from J, the gap between germline ends came to 17 bases. The full variable domain, completed using reference TRBV9 and TRBJ2-2, is DSGVTQTPKHLITATGQRVTLRCSPRSGDLSVYWYQQSLDQGLQFLIQYYNGEERAKGNILERFSAQQFPDLHSELNLSSLELGDSALYFCASSVQTSPGLGELFFGEGSRLTVL.

This rearrangement joins TRBV7-2 to TRBJ2-4; D might be TRBD1 (6 bases). CDR1 and CDR2 from the germline V gene are SGHTA and FQGNSA. Trimming pared 4 bases from V and 10 bases from J, leaving 14 bases between. There are 13 residues in the CDR3. The CDR3 region has the DNA TGTGCCAGCAGCTCCCGGCAGGGGCTAATTCAGTACTTC. The encoded protein is CASSSRQGLIQYF.

This sequence joins TRBV4-2 and TRBJ2-7; TRBD1 matches at 8 bases. Germline loops: CDR1 LGHNA, CDR2 YNFKEQ. Losses at the gene ends were 4 bases for V and 5 bases for J; bases not matched to a gene: 4. The CDR3 extends over 13 amino acids. The CDR3 protein is CASSPRTGNEQYF. The CDR3 DNA is TGTGCCAGCAGCCCTCGGACAGGGAACGAGCAGTACTTC.

This chain joins TRBV7-9 and TRBJ2-3; perhaps TRBD2 as D (6 bases). This CDR3 is 18 amino acids long. The germline V gene encodes CDR1 SEHNR and CDR2 FQNEAQ (reference sequence). V lost 4 bases, J lost 1 base, and 21 bases lay in between. The CDR3 is CASSSSPRLAVGTDTQYF. In DNA, the CDR3 is TGTGCCAGCAGCTCCTCTCCAAGGTTAGCGGTTGGCACAGATACGCAGTATTTT.

This clone rates as medium-sized. The J gene is TRBJ1-4, the V gene TRBV4-1; D remains ambiguous. The CDR3 has 14 residues. Between the trimmed V and J ends, which lost 4 bases and 8 bases, there was a span of 14 bases. Germline V lookup: CDR1 MGHRA, CDR2 YSYEKL. The CDR3 DNA is TGCGCCAGCAGCCCTAGCCCCAGGAGGGAAAAACTGTTTTTT. This sequence encodes CASSPSPRREKLFF.

The CDR3 here is CASSEQGVGNEQFF. CDR3 sequence (DNA): TGTGCCAGCAGTGAACAGGGGGTAGGAAATGAGCAGTTCTTC. This rearrangement joins TRBV6-5 to TRBJ2-1; TRBD1 aligns across 8 bases. Germline-derived CDR1 and CDR2 are MNHEY and SVGAGI. The CDR3 consists of 14 residues. With V trimmed by 5 bases and J by 7 bases, 7 bases remained unmatched.

The rearrangement uses TRBV28 and TRBJ1-2; 10 nucleotides match TRBD1. Germline V CDR1 and CDR2: MDHEN, SYDVKM. This CDR3 has 15 residues. The V gene end was trimmed by 6 bases and the J gene end by 8 bases; junction bases not matched to a gene: 12. The CDR3 DNA reads as TGTGCCAGCAGCGGGGTGACAGGGGGCTCGTGGGGCTACACCTTC. It is translated as CASSGVTGGSWGYTF.

The V and J genes are TRBV5-1 and TRBJ2-5; tentative D call: TRBD1 (7 bases). The CDR3 spans 16 residues. V was pared by 0 bases and J by 2 bases, with 14 bases between. Germline V gene sequence: CDR1 SGHRS, CDR2 YFSETQ. The CDR3 loop is CASSLGRGVSQETQYF. CDR3 DNA: TGCGCCAGCAGCTTGGGCAGGGGGGTATCTCAAGAGACCCAGTACTTC.

As DNA, the CDR3 is TGTGCCAGCAGTTTCCGGGGACAGGGTTCCTATGGCTACACCTTC. This codes for CASSFRGQGSYGYTF. The chain joins TRBV28 to TRBJ1-2; 9 nucleotides align to TRBD1. Per germline, CDR1 MDHEN and CDR2 SYDVKM. The CDR3 is made up of 15 amino acids. The junction had 6 bases not matched to a gene; V was cut back by 3 bases and J by 4 bases.

About this clone: The junction departs from germline at one end; a sequencing error may be responsible. The V and J genes are TRBV6-6 and TRBJ2-7, with a weak D call TRBD2 (5 bases). Germline loops: CDR1 MNHNY, CDR2 SVGAGI (reference sequence). The CDR3 has 11 residues. CDR3 sequence (DNA): TGTGCCAGCAGGGGAGACTACGAGCAGCACTTC. Amino acids: CASRGDYEQHF.